The 26 T cell receptor beta chains reported below all come from one sample, sequenced in a study of T cells in Graves' hyperthyroidism and ophthalmopathy. Researchers took RNA transcripts and amplified the TCR beta CDR3 regions from them. First-round RT-PCR with HTBI primers amplified the TCR CDR3 region. MiXCR, run by TCRdb on the multiplex PCR reads, gives a single entry per CDR3 protein. Here the sample spans roughly 580,000 distinct CDR3 sequences, over 11% being singletons. The sequenced material came from blood. These receptors all come from a woman aged 25-40 years with Graves' hyperthyroidism that later progressed to Graves' ophthalmopathy.

In this sample, this clonotype turned up many times. The genes are TRBV27 and TRBJ1-5; maybe TRBD1 (6 bases). The germline gives CDR1 MNHEY, CDR2 SMNVEV (reference sequence). The V gene lost 6 bases and the J gene lost 6 bases, with 12 bases spanning the gap. The CDR3 has 13 residues. DNA of the CDR3: TGTGCCAGCAGGGAGACAGGCTCTCAGCCCCAGCATTTT. It is translated as CASRETGSQPQHF.

This clonotype was seen repeatedly, ten times or more. The chain couples TRBV19 to TRBJ2-1; 7 bases fit TRBD2. Losses at the gene ends were 1 base for V and 0 bases for J; bases not matched to a gene: 9. The CDR3 has 18 residues. Germline V gene lookup returns CDR1 LNHDA and CDR2 SQIVND (reference sequence). CDR3 DNA sequence: TGTGCCAGTAGTATAGGTCGGGCTAGCGGCCTCTCCTACAATGAGCAGTTCTTC. This encodes CASSIGRASGLSYNEQFF.

The chain employs TRBV7-3 and TRBJ1-4, with D unclear. CDR3 size: 15 residues. Trimming removed 5 bases from V and 0 bases from J, with 10 bases in between. From germline, CDR1 is SGHTA and CDR2 FQGTGA. CDR3 amino acids: CASSASGATNEKLFF. CDR3 DNA sequence: TGTGCCAGCAGCGCCTCAGGAGCAACTAATGAAAAACTGTTTTTT.

This clonotype was detected ten times or more. The chain couples TRBV18 to TRBJ2-1, with TRBD2 matching over 9 bases. V lost 10 bases and J lost 8; bases outside the gene matches: 9. The CDR3 has 13 amino acids. CDR1 is KGHSH and CDR2 is LQKENI in the germline V gene. Here the CDR3 reads CATGSGSNDEQFF. The CDR3, as DNA: TGTGCCACCGGTAGCGGGAGTAACGATGAGCAGTTCTTC.

The rearrangement uses TRBV20-1 and TRBJ1-2, with D possibly matching TRBD1 (6 bases). V lost 5 bases and J 6 bases, leaving 22 bases between the germline ends. Per the germline V gene, CDR1 is DFQATT and CDR2 is SNEGSKA (reference sequence). This CDR3 contains 15 residues. The CDR3: CSASHFQGGLDGYTF. The DNA of the CDR3 is TGCAGTGCTTCACACTTCCAAGGGGGACTTGATGGCTACACCTTC.

This clonotype has ten or more counts. This chain connects TRBV18 to TRBJ2-5; D not certain. CDR1 is KGHSH and CDR2 is LQKENI in the germline V gene. The CDR3 is made up of 14 amino acids. V lost 4 bases to trimming and J lost 5 bases, with 14 bases between them. Written as DNA, the CDR3 is TGTGCCAGCTCACTGTCCCTCTCCGGGGAGACCCAGTACTTC. Translating gives CASSLSLSGETQYF.

In this sample, this clonotype turned up a few times. This chain joins TRBV24-1 and TRBJ2-2; D is ambiguous. This CDR3 contains 11 residues. The germline V gene has CDR1 KGHDR and CDR2 SFDVKD. Trimming pared 6 bases from V and 6 bases from J, leaving 4 bases between. The CDR3 coding sequence is TGTGCCACCAGTACTCCCGGGGAGCTGTTTTTT. Its translation: CATSTPGELFF.

This clonotype was recorded at least ten times. The chain has TRBV12-3 or TRBV12-4 and TRBJ1-5, with D unclear. CDR3 length equals 13 residues. Trimming removed 3 bases from V and 7 bases from J, with 10 bases in between. For the CDR3, the DNA is TGTGCCAGCAGTTTCGACCCGGGACAGCCCCAGCATTTT. Its translation is CASSFDPGQPQHF.

The chain is built from TRBV18 and TRBJ2-2; 7 bases are shared with TRBD2. The CDR3 contains 16 residues. J lost 2 bases, V lost 3 bases, and 6 bases had no gene match. Germline CDR1 and CDR2: KGHSH and LQKENI. The CDR3 sequence: CASSPRLADNTGELFF. In DNA, the CDR3 is TGTGCCAGCTCACCGCGACTAGCAGACAACACCGGGGAGCTGTTTTTT.

This clonotype was detected many times. The rearrangement joins TRBV2 to TRBJ2-5; the D call may be TRBD1 or TRBD2 (5 bases each). The CDR3 runs to 14 residues. The germline CDR1 and CDR2 sequences are SNHLY and FYNNEI. Trimming shortened V by 8 bases and J by 5 bases, and 18 bases separated the two germline ends. CDR3 coding DNA: TGTGCCAGCGGCGAGGGGACCCCTCCGGAGACCCAGTACTTC. Protein: CASGEGTPPETQYF.

This clonotype was detected many times. This chain connects TRBV12-3 or TRBV12-4 to TRBJ2-1; D not certain. This CDR3 has 18 residues. Trimming removed 3 bases at V and 2 bases at J, with 20 bases between. CDR3 residues: CASSFSDARISPYNEQFF. The CDR3 region has the DNA TGTGCCAGCAGTTTTTCCGACGCCCGCATTTCGCCCTACAATGAGCAGTTCTTC.

This clonotype was recorded a few times. The CDR3: CAWSLQALGDYTF. The CDR3 DNA reads TGTGCCTGGAGTCTACAGGCATTAGGGGACTACACCTTC. This chain connects TRBV30 to TRBJ1-2, with D possibly matching TRBD1 (5 bases). V was pared by 2 bases and J by 10 bases, with 17 bases between. Per germline, CDR1 GTSNPN and CDR2 SVGIG (reference sequence). CDR3 size: 13 residues.

This sequence joins TRBV20-1 and TRBJ2-7; TRBD1 aligns across 8 bases. The CDR3 sequence is 12 residues long. Germline lookup yields CDR1 DFQATT and CDR2 SNEGSKA (reference sequence). V dropped 5 bases and J dropped 7; count of bases not matched to a gene: 7. The CDR3, as DNA: TGCAGTGCTGGCGGACAGGGTGGGGAGCAGTACTTC. Protein product: CSAGGQGGEQYF.

The rearrangement joins TRBV30 to TRBJ2-3, with 7 nucleotides matching TRBD1. The CDR3 extends over 15 amino acids. V lost 5 bases and J lost 4; bases outside the gene matches: 12. Per the germline V gene, CDR1 is GTSNPN and CDR2 is SVGIG (reference sequence). In DNA, the CDR3 is TGTGCCTGGGTTCATAACAGGGGAATGGCAGATACGCAGTATTTT. This translates into CAWVHNRGMADTQYF.

This chain connects TRBV20-1 to TRBJ2-3; no clear D gene. The CDR3 is made up of 12 amino acids. The V end was cut by 2 bases, the J end by 3 bases, with 6 bases between. From germline, CDR1 is DFQATT and CDR2 SNEGSKA (reference sequence). The CDR3 coding sequence is TGCAGTGCTAGATTGTGGACAGATACGCAGTATTTT. As protein: CSARLWTDTQYF.

This clonotype occurred many times. This chain connects TRBV6-1 to TRBJ1-2, with 12 bases lining up with TRBD1. J was trimmed by 6 bases and V by 5 bases; bases with no gene match: 10. In germline, CDR1 is MNHNS, CDR2 SASEGT. CDR3 length equals 16 residues. DNA for the CDR3: TGTGCCAGCAGTTCCCTGGGACAGGGGGCTGTAAATGGCTACACCTTC. Residues: CASSSLGQGAVNGYTF.

This clonotype was detected a few times. The CDR3 loop is CASSHAGGTEAFF. The CDR3 DNA follows: TGCGCCAGCAGCCACGCAGGGGGAACTGAAGCTTTCTTT. The V call is TRBV4-1, the J call TRBJ1-1; 7 nucleotides align to TRBD1. V trimming: 3 bases; J trimming: 5 bases; junction bases outside the gene matches: 3. This CDR3 region has 13 residues. Germline-derived CDR1 and CDR2 are MGHRA and YSYEKL.

At least ten counts were recorded for this clonotype. The gene calls are TRBV10-3 and TRBJ1-5, with 8 positions matching TRBD1. Per the germline V gene, CDR1 is ENHRY and CDR2 is SYGVKD. The CDR3 extends over 16 amino acids. Germline trimming cut 1 base from V and 5 bases from J; bases unmatched to any gene: 7. DNA of the CDR3: TGTGCCATCAGTGAGTTCATGGGACAGGATTATCAGCCCCAGCATTTT. Translated, it gives CAISEFMGQDYQPQHF.

This clonotype was counted a few times. The chain links TRBV18 to TRBJ2-1, with D possibly being TRBD1 (5 bases). V lost 1 base and J 5 bases, leaving 9 bases between the germline ends. The CDR3 is 14 amino acids. Germline V gives CDR1 KGHSH, CDR2 LQKENI. The CDR3 DNA sequence: TGTGCCAGCTCACCACTCCAAGGGGACAATGAGCAGTTCTTC. It specifies CASSPLQGDNEQFF.

This clonotype has just one count. The chain recombines TRBV7-6 with TRBJ2-1, with D possibly being TRBD2 (6 bases). Trimming took 5 bases from V and 8 from J, leaving 13 bases between them. The CDR3 has 13 amino acids. Germline assignment: CDR1 SGHVS and CDR2 FNYEAQ. The CDR3 DNA reads as TGTGCCAGCAGCGAACCCGCTAGCGATGAGCAGTTCTTC. It specifies CASSEPASDEQFF.

This clonotype has ten or more counts. V is TRBV30 and J is TRBJ1-4; a weak D match, TRBD1 (6 bases). This CDR3 contains 13 residues. V was shortened by 4 bases and J by 8 bases, with 14 bases between the two germline ends. Germline V gene lookup returns CDR1 GTSNPN and CDR2 SVGIG (reference sequence). The CDR3 DNA sequence: TGTGCCTGGAATGGGGGGCTCGGAGAAAAACTGTTTTTT. It encodes CAWNGGLGEKLFF. The full variable domain, completed using reference TRBV30 and TRBJ1-4, is SQTIHQWPATLVQPVGSPLSLECTVEGTSNPNLYWYRQAAGRGLQLLFYSVGIGQISSEVPQNLSASRPQDRQFILSSKKLLLSDSGFYLCAWNGGLGEKLFFGSGTQLSVL.

This clonotype was found many times. J is TRBJ1-6 and V is TRBV11-3; no clear D. The germline V gene encodes CDR1 SGHNT and CDR2 YENEEA. CDR3 length equals 14 residues. The ends were cut back, 5 bases at V and 10 bases at J, with 15 bases in the middle. The CDR3, as DNA: TGTGCCAGCAGCCGGACCGACGTAAGGTCACCCCTCCACTTT. It yields the protein CASSRTDVRSPLHF.

This clonotype was detected ten times or more. The V gene is TRBV24-1, the J gene TRBJ1-5, with D hard to call. Germline V lookup: CDR1 KGHDR, CDR2 SFDVKD. Trimming removed 12 bases at V and 5 bases at J, with 31 bases between. The CDR3 is made up of 18 amino acids. The DNA for the CDR3 is TGTGCCCCCCATGAAATAGGGTTAGGCAGACTGGATCATCAGCCCCAGCATTTT. This gives the protein CAPHEIGLGRLDHQPQHF.

The table lists this clonotype with many counts. The gene calls are TRBV20-1 and TRBJ1-1, with D possibly matching TRBD1 (5 bases). Germline CDR1 is DFQATT and CDR2 is SNEGSKA (reference sequence). This CDR3 is 15 amino acids long. V was cut by 0 bases and J by 3 bases, with 14 bases left in between. The CDR3 region is CSARDSDRGDTEAFF. CDR3 sequence (DNA): TGCAGTGCTAGAGATTCCGACCGGGGGGACACTGAAGCTTTCTTT.

The chain couples TRBV30 to TRBJ2-2; 10 bases match TRBD2. The CDR3 spans 16 residues. The junction had 10 bases not matched to a gene; V was cut back by 3 bases and J by 6 bases. Germline CDR1 GTSNPN, CDR2 SVGIG (reference sequence). The CDR3 protein is CAWSKQTGTSAGELFF. CDR3 DNA: TGTGCCTGGAGCAAGCAAACCGGGACTAGCGCCGGGGAGCTGTTTTTT.

This clonotype was seen repeatedly, ten times or more. The chain's CDR3 is CASGDGATNYGYTF. For the CDR3, the DNA is TGTGCTAGTGGTGACGGGGCGACAAACTATGGCTACACCTTC. V is TRBV12-5 and J is TRBJ1-2, with a tentative D call TRBD1 (5 bases). V was clipped by 5 bases and J by 2 bases, with 12 bases between them. This CDR3 has 14 residues. Germline CDR1 LGHNT, CDR2 FRNRAP.